Presented here are 22 T cell receptor beta chains from one specimen sequenced in a study of technical replicates of blood from a few donors. Assay: immunoSEQ multiplex PCR; the TCRdb copy retains only in-frame clones and omits some. The sample carries tens of thousands of clones, about 94% recorded once. The sample taken for sequencing was T cells isolated from PBMCs. All receptors derive from a human donor in good health.

V gene TRBV28 combines with J gene TRBJ1-1, with a possible D match to TRBD1 (6 bases). The germline V gene encodes CDR1 MDHEN and CDR2 SYDVKM. The CDR3 has 12 residues. The V end was cut by 4 bases, the J end by 5 bases, with 8 bases between. The CDR3 region has the DNA TGTGCCAGCAGTTCGGGACAAACTGAAGCTTTCTTT. Protein sequence: CASSSGQTEAFF.

The chain employs TRBV11-2 and TRBJ2-7; 7 nucleotides match TRBD1. Germline V lookup: CDR1 SGHAT, CDR2 FQNNGV. J was trimmed by 0 bases and V by 2 bases; bases with no gene match: 10. This CDR3 contains 17 residues. CDR3 in DNA: TGTGCCAGCAGCTTAATTGATTTGGACAGGTCCTCCTACGAGCAGTACTTC. It yields the protein CASSLIDLDRSSYEQYF.

V usage is TRBV6-1 and J usage is TRBJ2-1; tentatively, D is TRBD2 (5 bases). CDR3 length: 13 residues. The V gene's germline CDR1 is MNHNS and CDR2 SASEGT. V lost 8 bases, J lost 0 bases, and 8 bases lay in between. The CDR3 DNA reads TGTGCCAGCCATACTAGCTCCTACAATGAGCAGTTCTTC. It specifies CASHTSSYNEQFF.

The chain uses TRBV27 and TRBJ1-3; the D gene is possibly TRBD1 (6 bases). V was shortened by 5 bases and J by 0 bases, with 8 bases between the two germline ends. Germline V gene data show CDR1 as MNHEY and CDR2 as SMNVEV (reference sequence). The length of the CDR3 is 14 residues. The CDR3 reads CASSQGGSGNTIYF. The CDR3 region has the DNA TGTGCCAGCAGTCAAGGGGGCTCTGGAAACACCATATATTTT.

This sequence joins TRBV29-1 and TRBJ2-7; 8 positions agree with TRBD2. With V trimmed by 5 bases and J by 0 bases, 3 bases remained unmatched. The CDR3 has 13 amino acids. Per germline, CDR1 SQVTM and CDR2 ANQGSEA. The DNA for the CDR3 is TGCAGCGTTCACGGGGGGGACTCCTACGAGCAGTACTTC. This gives the protein CSVHGGDSYEQYF.

This chain uses TRBV18 with TRBJ2-1, with 7 nucleotides matching TRBD2. The CDR3 loop spans 15 amino acids. Trimming at V came to 3 bases and at J to 3 bases, leaving 5 bases not matched to a gene. The germline V gene encodes CDR1 KGHSH and CDR2 LQKENI. The CDR3 nucleotides read TGTGCCAGCTCACCGGGCGGGACTATCTACAATGAGCAGTTCTTC. It is translated as CASSPGGTIYNEQFF.

The gene calls are TRBV4-3 and TRBJ1-1; 9 positions match TRBD1. The junction had 6 bases not matched to a gene; V was cut back by 4 bases and J by 0 bases. The V gene's germline CDR1 is LGHNA and CDR2 YSLEER. The CDR3 loop spans 16 amino acids. The CDR3 spells CASSPKGQGLNTEAFF. In DNA, the CDR3 is TGCGCCAGCAGCCCGAAGGGACAGGGACTGAACACTGAAGCTTTCTTT.

The chain employs TRBV5-1 and TRBJ2-4, with a tentative D call TRBD2 (5 bases). With 6 bases removed from V and 3 bases from J, the gap between germline ends came to 16 bases. The CDR3 loop spans 15 amino acids. The germline gives CDR1 SGHRS, CDR2 YFSETQ. CDR3 protein: CASTPGDRSKNIQYF. For the CDR3, the DNA is TGCGCCAGCACCCCCGGGGATAGAAGCAAAAACATTCAGTACTTC.

The J gene is TRBJ2-2, the V gene TRBV2; 10 nucleotides agree with TRBD2. From germline, CDR1 is SNHLY and CDR2 FYNNEI. Trimming at V came to 10 bases and at J to 8 bases, leaving 16 bases not matched to a gene. The CDR3 runs 16 residues. CDR3 bases: TGTGCCATTGAGAGTACAGCGGGAGGGCGTCCGGGGGAGCTGTTTTTT. Protein sequence: CAIESTAGGRPGELFF. Filled out from reference TRBV2 and TRBJ2-2, the complete variable domain reads EPEVTQTPSHQVTQMGQEVILRCVPISNHLYFYWYRQILGQKVEFLVSFYNNEISEKSEIFDDQFSVERPDGSNFTLKIRSTKLEDSAMYFCAIESTAGGRPGELFFGEGSRLTVL.

The chain couples TRBV7-3 to TRBJ2-3; D is unclear. The V and J ends lost 0 bases and 6 bases respectively, with 4 bases between them. Germline lookup yields CDR1 SGHTA and CDR2 FQGTGA. This CDR3 has 12 amino acids. The CDR3 bases are TGTGCCAGCAGCTTAACAGCGGATACGCAGTATTTT. This sequence encodes CASSLTADTQYF.

Written as DNA, the CDR3 is TGCGCCAGCAGCTTGAATCCGGGTACTACCTACGAGCAGTACTTC. It codes for CASSLNPGTTYEQYF. This chain uses TRBV5-1 with TRBJ2-7, with D unclear. V lost 1 base and J lost 2, with 13 bases in between. Germline V lookup: CDR1 SGHRS, CDR2 YFSETQ. This CDR3 contains 15 residues.

This chain joins TRBV6-1 and TRBJ2-7, with a possible D match to TRBD1 (5 bases). The length of the CDR3 is 14 residues. Per the germline V gene, CDR1 is MNHNS and CDR2 is SASEGT. V gave up 3 bases and J gave up 0 bases, with 9 bases separating them. Here the CDR3 DNA reads TGTGCCAGCAGTGATCAGGGCTCCTCCTACGAGCAGTACTTC. Protein sequence: CASSDQGSSYEQYF.

The chain employs TRBV9 and TRBJ2-1; a possible D gene is TRBD1 (6 bases). V was clipped by 0 bases and J by 3 bases, with 10 bases between them. Germline V lookup: CDR1 SGDLS, CDR2 YYNGEE. This CDR3 is built from 15 residues. In nucleotides, the CDR3 is TGTGCCAGCAGCGTAGTTGGGGACATCTACAATGAGCAGTTCTTC. Encoded protein: CASSVVGDIYNEQFF.

This sequence joins TRBV25-1 and TRBJ1-1; D gene unclear. V lost 5 bases, J lost 7 bases, and 8 bases lay in between. Germline CDR1 is MGHDK and CDR2 is SYGVNS. The CDR3 extends over 11 amino acids. CDR3 in amino acids: CASSHGYEAFF. As DNA, the CDR3 is TGTGCCAGCAGTCACGGGTATGAAGCTTTCTTT.

The chain is built from TRBV6-5 and TRBJ2-1; TRBD2 agrees at 7 bases. Germline V gives CDR1 MNHEY, CDR2 SVGAGI. V was pared by 7 bases and J by 0 bases, with 6 bases of the junction left unmatched. The CDR3 is made up of 15 amino acids. CDR3 protein: CASMGGVYSYNEQFF. In nucleotides, the CDR3 is TGTGCCAGCATGGGGGGGGTCTACTCCTACAATGAGCAGTTCTTC.

The rearrangement links TRBV11-3 to TRBJ2-5, with 14 bases aligning to TRBD2. V shed 4 bases and J 5 bases; nucleotides not matched to a gene: 3. Per germline, CDR1 SGHNT and CDR2 YENEEA. This CDR3 comprises 15 residues. The CDR3 DNA reads as TGTGCCAGCAGCTACGGGACTAGCGGGGGTGAGACCCAGTACTTC. It translates to CASSYGTSGGETQYF.

The chain has TRBV4-2 and TRBJ1-5; maybe TRBD1 (6 bases). Germline CDR1 LGHNA, CDR2 YNFKEQ. CDR3 length: 16 residues. The germline V and J ends were trimmed by 4 bases and 5 bases, with 18 bases remaining between them. DNA of the CDR3: TGTGCCAGCAGCCCTGCAGGGGTGGAAGGTGATCAGCCCCAGCATTTT. This encodes CASSPAGVEGDQPQHF.

The chain has TRBV2 and TRBJ1-3; no clear D gene. The V and J ends lost 2 bases and 0 bases respectively, with 11 bases between them. CDR3 length: 16 amino acids. CDR1 SNHLY and CDR2 FYNNEI come from the germline V gene. This chain's CDR3 is CASSERRENSGNTIYF. The CDR3 DNA reads as TGTGCCAGCAGTGAAAGGAGGGAAAACTCTGGAAACACCATATATTTT.

The chain couples TRBV5-6 to TRBJ2-7; 8 bases agree with TRBD2. Germline trimming cut 1 base from V and 4 bases from J; bases unmatched to any gene: 10. Germline-derived CDR1 and CDR2 are SGHDT and YYEEEE. The CDR3 covers 16 residues. The CDR3 loop reads CASSLPSGRIGYEQYF. For the CDR3, the DNA is TGTGCCAGCAGCTTGCCGAGCGGGAGAATAGGGTACGAGCAGTACTTC.

This chain uses TRBV25-1 with TRBJ1-2; D ambiguous. V lost 1 base, J lost 2 bases, and 11 bases lay in between. The CDR3 has 15 amino acids. Germline values: CDR1 MGHDK, CDR2 SYGVNS. Here the CDR3 DNA reads TGTGCCAGCAGTGAATTTGTAGGAGGGAACTATGGCTACACCTTC. Its protein is CASSEFVGGNYGYTF.

This CDR3 is CASSQDGAGGWGETQYF. The CDR3 DNA follows: TGCGCCAGCAGCCAAGATGGAGCGGGAGGTTGGGGAGAGACCCAGTACTTC. This chain connects TRBV4-1 to TRBJ2-5; TRBD2 matches 9 bases. Germline-derived CDR1 and CDR2 are MGHRA and YSYEKL. The CDR3 consists of 17 residues. V shed 0 bases and J 4 bases; nucleotides not matched to a gene: 9.

This chain links TRBV30 with TRBJ1-1, with 7 bases identical to TRBD1. The CDR3 has 11 amino acids. The V gene end was trimmed by 6 bases and the J gene end by 6 bases; junction bases not matched to a gene: 4. Germline V gives CDR1 GTSNPN, CDR2 SVGIG (reference sequence). The CDR3 DNA sequence: TGTGCCTGCCAGACAGGGTCTGAAGCTTTCTTT. Its translation is CACQTGSEAFF. Using reference TRBV30 and TRBJ1-1 for the parts outside the CDR3, the full variable domain is SQTIHQWPATLVQPVGSPLSLECTVEGTSNPNLYWYRQAAGRGLQLLFYSVGIGQISSEVPQNLSASRPQDRQFILSSKKLLLSDSGFYLCACQTGSEAFFGQGTRLTVV.